A selection of T cell receptor beta chains follows, all from one sample in a study of OX40 agonist ivuxolimab in advanced cancers. Sequenced by immunoSEQ multiplex PCR; TCRdb stores in-frame clones only, minus some. The sample has about 82,000 clones; over 80% are singletons. This sample comprised CD4+ or CD8+ T cells sorted from blood, obtained in a trial of the OX40 agonist ivuxolimab. These TCRs come from an adult with an advanced solid tumor such as melanoma, head and neck, liver or kidney cancer. CDR3s include the opening cysteine and the closing phenylalanine or tryptophan. Fields, in order: J gene, V gene, clone size, D gene, CDR3 DNA, CDR3 protein. D genes are given only for firm matches. For some rows the clone size is stated as once, few or many, or as a class when expanded; others skip it.

TRBJ2-3 TRBV6-5 NA NA TGTGCCAGCAGTTACTTCAGGGACGGGGATACGCAGTATTTT CASSYFRDGDTQYF
TRBJ2-1 TRBV10-3 NA TRBD2 TGTGCCATCAGCGTAGCGGGGGGGAACAATGAGCAGTTCTTC CAISVAGGNNEQFF
TRBJ2-2 TRBV2 few TRBD1 TGTGCCAGCAGTGACACAGGGGGGCCGGGCACCGGGGAGCTGTTTTTT CASSDTGGPGTGELFF
TRBJ1-1 TRBV7-9 NA NA TGTGCCAGCAGCTTAAGCGGGACACGGGAGGCTTTCTTT CASSLSGTREAFF
TRBJ1-3 TRBV6-6 NA NA TGTGCCAGCAGTTTCCGACAGTTCTCTGGAAACACCATATATTTT CASSFRQFSGNTIYF
TRBJ1-6 TRBV10-3 NA TRBD1 TGTGCCATCAGTGCGCGGGGACAGGGGACTGGGGATTCACCCCTCCACTTT CAISARGQGTGDSPLHF
TRBJ2-1 TRBV11-2 NA TRBD1 TGTGCCAGCAGCTTAGCGGGACAGCACCACAATGAGCAGTTCTTC CASSLAGQHHNEQFF
TRBJ2-3 TRBV5-4 NA NA TGTGCCAGCAGCGTAAAACTGGGCCGCACAGATACGCAGTATTTT CASSVKLGRTDTQYF
TRBJ1-2 TRBV7-2 NA NA TGTGCCAGCAGTTTGGGGACCCGGCTTGGCTACACCTTC CASSLGTRLGYTF
TRBJ1-4 TRBV18 NA NA TGTGCCAGCTCAACCGACAGGTTGTCAGGCGAAAAACTGTTTTTT CASSTDRLSGEKLFF
TRBJ1-5 TRBV5-8 NA NA TGTGCCAGCAGCTTGCCAGTTTACATCCTGAATCAGCCCCAGCATTTT CASSLPVYILNQPQHF
TRBJ2-3 TRBV5-1 NA NA TGCGCCAGCAGCGTATTAGCGACTAGCACAGATACGCAGTATTTT CASSVLATSTDTQYF
TRBJ1-2 TRBV6-6 NA NA TGTGCCAGCAGTAGGACAACACCCATCTATGGCTACACCTTC CASSRTTPIYGYTF
TRBJ1-5 TRBV18 NA NA TGTGCCAGCTCTCGAGCGAAGAATCAGCCCCAGCATTTT CASSRAKNQPQHF
TRBJ2-5 TRBV5-4 NA TRBD1 TGTGCCAGCAGCCCTCAGGGGGCGGGATATCAAGAGACCCAGTACTTC CASSPQGAGYQETQYF
TRBJ1-1 TRBV29-1 NA NA TGCAGCGTTGAAGATCTGTTTGAAGCTTTCTTT CSVEDLFEAFF
TRBJ2-7 TRBV7-9 medium-sized TRBD1 TGTGCCAGCAGCTTATTAGGGGGCGGTTACGAGCAGTACTTC CASSLLGGGYEQYF
TRBJ2-5 TRBV6-1 NA NA TGTGCTATTCTAGCCCCCCCCCGCCAAGAGACCCAGTACTTC CAILAPPRQETQYF
TRBJ2-1 TRBV6-6 NA NA TGTGCCAGCAGCCCCGGACAGCAATCCTACAATGAGCAGTTCTTC CASSPGQQSYNEQFF
TRBJ1-2 TRBV6-1 NA NA TGTGCCAGCAGCCAGGCCCGGGGTGGCTACACCTTC CASSQARGGYTF
TRBJ2-1 TRBV29-1 NA NA TGCAGCGTCGTCAGGGGGGACAGCCAGTCTTACAATGAGCAGTTCTTC CSVVRGDSQSYNEQFF
TRBJ2-2 TRBV7-9 once NA TGTGCCAGCATCGGACGCGCCGGGGCCACCGGGGAGCTGTTTTTT CASIGRAGATGELFF